This T cell receptor (beta chain) was identified in a study of regulatory T cells in long-lasting Graves disease. On this clonotype: What it binds is unknown.

Time point of the sample: persistent/refractory GD, antithyroid drugs over 5 years with positive TRAb. There was RNA extracted from PBMCs, and the TCR library was made from it. The authors drew patients from an endocrinology department in Xi'an, China. Libraries of TCR beta came from iRepertoire HTBI primers plus Arm-PCR of CDR3 regions. MiXCR, applied by TCRdb to the multiplex PCR reads, yields one record per CDR3 protein. The sample records some 300,000 distinct CDR3 sequences, 22% being singletons. V was clipped by 7 bases and J by 4 bases; unmatched bases: 7. The CDR3 consists of 14 residues. Germline lookup yields CDR1 SNHLY and CDR2 FYNNEI. Study-wide findings and caveats: Investigators studied peripheral blood only, not thyroid tissue. Between persistent patients, around 2,900 public clonotypes were shared, exceeding the roughly 1,000 shared between new patients. A reduction in accuracy may have resulted from the small sample size.

This TCR derives from a female donor with Graves disease. The genes are TRBV2 and TRBJ2-5, with 9 positions matching TRBD1. Sequencing was performed on peripheral blood mononuclear cells (PBMCs), taken when the disease was refractory, from a patient treated with antithyroid drugs. The CDR3 sequence is CASKRRTGVETQYF. Written as DNA, the CDR3 is TGTGCCAGCAAACGAAGGACAGGGGTAGAGACCCAGTACTTC.